A single sample is the source of the 32 T cell receptor beta chains below, sequenced in a study of CD8 T cells in Susac syndrome (dated by TCRdb to about 2019). Libraries came from the immunoSEQ multiplex PCR assay. RNA was extracted with the RNeasy kit and roughly 0.5 to 1 ug was reverse transcribed using random hexamers. The public reads were quality trimmed at Q25 with fastp and then assembled into clones with MiXCR by TCRdb, keeping productive beta chains. Rows matching on CDR3 protein sequence are summarized as one entry with the most common DNA and genes. Present in this sample are approximately 100,000 distinct CDR3 sequences, about 95% of which were seen just once. Under 0.1% of the sample goes to the ten largest clones. Sequencing was done on a sample of CD4+ T cells from PBMCs. The receptor set was obtained from a human donor in good health.

The chain combines TRBV29-1 with TRBJ2-3; 11 nucleotides match TRBD2. CDR1 is SQVTM and CDR2 is ANQGSEA in the germline V gene. Trimming cost V 7 bases and J 2 bases; bases outside gene matches: 5. The CDR3 has 14 residues. The CDR3 DNA is TGCAGCGCGGTACTAGCGGGGGCCACAGATACGCAGTATTTT. Its protein is CSAVLAGATDTQYF.

The chain recombines TRBV4-1 with TRBJ2-2; D is unclear. V was shortened by 1 base and J by 4 bases, with 16 bases between the two germline ends. Germline lookup yields CDR1 MGHRA and CDR2 YSYEKL. This CDR3 is built from 17 residues. For the CDR3, the DNA is TGCGCCAGCAGCCAAGGGCCAGTAGGGTATGGCACCGGGGAGCTGTTTTTT. This gives the protein CASSQGPVGYGTGELFF.

The chain combines TRBV20-1 with TRBJ2-3, with 7 bases fitting TRBD2. The V gene's germline CDR1 is DFQATT and CDR2 SNEGSKA (reference sequence). The CDR3 loop spans 13 amino acids. Germline trimming cut 3 bases from V and 4 bases from J; bases unmatched to any gene: 4. The CDR3: CSASSGGADTQYF. The CDR3 DNA reads TGCAGTGCTAGCTCTGGGGGGGCAGATACGCAGTATTTT.

CDR3 bases: TGTGCCAGCAGTTTACGAGGGAGTCAGCCCCAGCATTTT. Amino acid sequence: CASSLRGSQPQHF. The rearrangement uses TRBV27 and TRBJ1-5; D is unclear. This CDR3 has 13 amino acids. CDR1 and CDR2 from the germline V gene are MNHEY and SMNVEV (reference sequence). Trimming removed 2 bases from V and 6 bases from J, with 8 bases in between.

This clonotype was seen only a few times. J is TRBJ2-5 and V is TRBV6-2 or TRBV6-3; tentative D call: TRBD2 (5 bases). Per germline, CDR1 MNHEY and CDR2 SVGEGT. The V end was cut by 2 bases, the J end by 5 bases, with 6 bases between. The CDR3 length is 12 residues. DNA for the CDR3: TGTGCCAGCAGTTACAGGGAGGAGACCCAGTACTTC. Its protein product is CASSYREETQYF.

The J gene is TRBJ1-5, the V gene TRBV30; TRBD1 aligns across 7 bases. From germline, CDR1 is GTSNPN and CDR2 SVGIG (reference sequence). Losses at the gene ends were 2 bases for V and 0 bases for J; bases not matched to a gene: 13. This CDR3 has 18 residues. CDR3 region: CAWSLDRDRGYSNQPQHF. The CDR3 region has the DNA TGTGCCTGGAGTCTCGACCGGGACAGAGGTTATAGCAATCAGCCCCAGCATTTT. Full variable domain (remainder filled in from reference TRBV30 and TRBJ1-5): SQTIHQWPATLVQPVGSPLSLECTVEGTSNPNLYWYRQAAGRGLQLLFYSVGIGQISSEVPQNLSASRPQDRQFILSSKKLLLSDSGFYLCAWSLDRDRGYSNQPQHFGDGTRLSIL.

The chain joins TRBV6-2 or TRBV6-3 to TRBJ2-3, with D possibly matching TRBD2 (5 bases). Germline assignment: CDR1 MNHEY and CDR2 SVGEGT. Trimming removed 0 bases from V and 4 bases from J, with 14 bases in between. This CDR3 region has 16 residues. The CDR3 DNA sequence: TGTGCCAGCAGTTACTCGACGGGGAGAGCGGCAGATACGCAGTATTTT. Translated, it gives CASSYSTGRAADTQYF.

This sequence joins TRBV2 and TRBJ1-2; TRBD1 matches 8 bases. V lost 2 bases to trimming and J lost 5 bases; unmatched junction nucleotides: 10. The CDR3 runs to 16 residues. CDR1 is SNHLY and CDR2 is FYNNEI in the germline V gene. This CDR3 is CASSENRQGIGYGYTF. In DNA form, the CDR3 reads TGTGCCAGCAGTGAAAATCGACAGGGGATAGGTTATGGCTACACCTTC.

The rearrangement uses TRBV19 and TRBJ2-4; the D gene could be TRBD1 or TRBD2 (6 bases each). Between the trimmed V and J ends, which lost 7 bases and 8 bases, there was a span of 18 bases. From germline, CDR1 is LNHDA and CDR2 SQIVND (reference sequence). The CDR3 has 14 residues. As DNA, the CDR3 is TGTGCCAGTACCTCCGGGGCAGGGGAGGACATTCAGTACTTC. Protein product: CASTSGAGEDIQYF.

The V and J genes are TRBV18 and TRBJ2-5, with TRBD1 as a possible D gene (7 bases). The germline V and J ends were trimmed by 8 bases and 4 bases, with 20 bases remaining between them. CDR1 is KGHSH, CDR2 LQKENI, per germline. The CDR3 contains 15 residues. The CDR3 here is CASTTRLQGGETQYF. The CDR3 bases are TGTGCCAGCACCACCAGACTTCAGGGGGGAGAGACCCAGTACTTC.

The chain recombines TRBV7-9 with TRBJ2-1; 13 bases are a match to TRBD2. The V and J ends lost 5 bases and 7 bases, in that order; junction bases with no gene match: 8. There are 16 residues in the CDR3. The V gene's germline CDR1 is SEHNR and CDR2 FQNEAQ (reference sequence). CDR3 coding DNA: TGTGCCAGCAGCGGCCGACTAGCGGGAGGCAGTAATGAGCAGTTCTTC. This encodes CASSGRLAGGSNEQFF. Based on the CDR3 plus reference TRBV7-9 and TRBJ2-1, the full variable domain is DTGVSQNPRHKITKRGQNVTFRCDPISEHNRLYWYRQTLGQGPEFLTYFQNEAQLEKSRLLSDRFSAERPKGSFSTLEIQRTEQGDSAMYLCASSGRLAGGSNEQFFGPGTRLTVL.

This clonotype was detected a few times. The chain couples TRBV4-3 to TRBJ2-7; tentative D call: TRBD1 (5 bases). Between the trimmed V and J ends, which lost 0 bases and 6 bases, there was a span of 9 bases. Per the germline V gene, CDR1 is LGHNA and CDR2 is YSLEER. CDR3 length: 13 amino acids. CDR3 residues: CASSQEVRVEQYF. The CDR3 region has the DNA TGCGCCAGCAGCCAAGAAGTCAGGGTCGAGCAGTACTTC.

The DNA for the CDR3 is TGTGCCAGCTCACTCGCTGAGGGCGGCCCGGAAGGCATTCAGTACTTC. It codes for CASSLAEGGPEGIQYF. The V and J genes are TRBV18 and TRBJ2-4; possibly TRBD2 for D (5 bases). The V end lost 4 bases, the J end lost 9 bases, and 22 bases lay between the germline ends. This CDR3 region has 16 residues. Germline V gene data show CDR1 as KGHSH and CDR2 as LQKENI.

V is TRBV19 and J is TRBJ2-4; 7 bases match TRBD1. The CDR3 is 14 amino acids. V lost 2 bases and J lost 3; bases outside the gene matches: 1. Germline CDR1 is LNHDA and CDR2 is SQIVND (reference sequence). The CDR3 DNA sequence: TGTGCCAGTAGTATACAGGGGGACAAAAACATTCAGTACTTC. It yields the protein CASSIQGDKNIQYF.

The gene calls are TRBV3-1 and TRBJ2-3; D is unresolved. The V gene lost 1 base and the J gene lost 3 bases, with 14 bases spanning the gap. Germline-derived CDR1 and CDR2 are LGHDT and YNNKEL (reference sequence). This CDR3 contains 16 residues. The CDR3 DNA is TGTGCCAGCAGCCAAGTACGGCCAACATCAACAGATACGCAGTATTTT. It specifies CASSQVRPTSTDTQYF.

The chain uses TRBV3-1 and TRBJ1-1; D gene uncertain. Germline V gives CDR1 LGHDT, CDR2 YNNKEL (reference sequence). Trimming took 2 bases from V and 1 from J, leaving 11 bases between them. The CDR3 has 15 residues. The CDR3 here is CASSQSSQRNTEAFF. For the CDR3, the DNA is TGTGCCAGCAGCCAATCGTCCCAGAGGAACACTGAAGCTTTCTTT.

CDR3 amino acids: CASSPRQFSKYF. The CDR3 DNA sequence: TGTGCCAGCAGCCCTAGACAGTTTTCGAAGTACTTC. The J gene is TRBJ2-5, the V gene TRBV3-1; D perhaps matches TRBD1 (5 bases). The germline V gene has CDR1 LGHDT and CDR2 YNNKEL (reference sequence). CDR3 length: 12 amino acids. Trimming cost V 4 bases and J 12 bases, with 15 bases left between them.

The genes are TRBV6-1 and TRBJ2-7; 9 bases map to TRBD1. CDR1 and CDR2 from the germline V gene are MNHNS and SASEGT. After removal of 7 bases from V and 0 bases from J, the junction contained 4 bases not matched to a gene. The CDR3 length is 14 residues. The DNA for the CDR3 is TGTGCCAGCATGGGGACAGGGAGCTCCTACGAGCAGTACTTC. Residues: CASMGTGSSYEQYF.

The J gene is TRBJ2-4, the V gene TRBV29-1; the D is unclear. Looked up from germline, CDR1 is SQVTM and CDR2 is ANQGSEA. This CDR3 region has 11 residues. Trimming took off 8 bases at V and 4 bases at J, with 9 bases between the two ends. CDR3 nucleotide sequence: TGCAGCTTCATCCAGAAAAACATTCAGTACTTC. This sequence encodes CSFIQKNIQYF.

This chain connects TRBV20-1 to TRBJ2-7; the D gene is possibly TRBD1 (5 bases). V dropped 2 bases and J dropped 3 bases, with 5 bases sitting between them. The germline gives CDR1 DFQATT, CDR2 SNEGSKA (reference sequence). The CDR3 totals 11 residues. The CDR3 sequence: CSARQGYEQYF. For the CDR3, the DNA is TGCAGTGCTAGACAGGGCTACGAGCAGTACTTC.

The CDR3 region is CASREDRGRGTDTQYF. For the CDR3, the DNA is TGTGCCAGCAGGGAGGACAGGGGTCGAGGCACAGATACGCAGTATTTT. The chain employs TRBV2 and TRBJ2-3; 9 bases line up with TRBD1. After removal of 6 bases from V and 1 base from J, the junction contained 8 bases not matched to a gene. The CDR3 length is 16 residues. Germline V gene data show CDR1 as SNHLY and CDR2 as FYNNEI.

The J gene is TRBJ2-7, the V gene TRBV6-5, with a tentative D call TRBD2 (7 bases). The germline V and J ends were trimmed by 8 bases and 3 bases, with 17 bases remaining between them. CDR1 is MNHEY, CDR2 SVGAGI, per germline. There are 14 residues in the CDR3. In DNA form, the CDR3 reads TGTGCCAGCGCATTGGGGGGGCCAAACTACGAGCAGTACTTC. This sequence encodes CASALGGPNYEQYF.

The CDR3 protein is CASRGQGDAGELFF. Written as DNA, the CDR3 is TGTGCCAGCAGAGGCCAGGGGGATGCCGGGGAGCTGTTTTTT. V gene TRBV3-1 combines with J gene TRBJ2-2; 7 bases map to TRBD1. The V segment lost 6 bases and the J segment 6 bases; nucleotides outside the gene matches: 7. The germline V gene has CDR1 LGHDT and CDR2 YNNKEL (reference sequence). The CDR3 runs 14 residues.

The chain recombines TRBV10-3 with TRBJ2-1; D unresolved. Germline V gives CDR1 ENHRY, CDR2 SYGVKD. The V gene lost 3 bases and the J gene lost 8 bases, with 5 bases spanning the gap. This CDR3 has 11 amino acids. CDR3 in DNA: TGTGCCATCAGTGAATTTTATGAGCAGTTCTTC. Residues: CAISEFYEQFF.

The CDR3 DNA reads TGCAGTGCTAGAGTTGGTGGGGCCCACACCGGGGAGCTGTTTTTT. Its translation is CSARVGGAHTGELFF. This chain links TRBV20-1 with TRBJ2-2; the D gene is possibly TRBD1 (5 bases). The germline V gene encodes CDR1 DFQATT and CDR2 SNEGSKA (reference sequence). This CDR3 comprises 15 residues. The ends were cut back, 1 base at V and 3 bases at J, with 12 bases in the middle.

The chain's CDR3 is CSASAAVLYNEQFF. CDR3 sequence (DNA): TGCAGTGCTAGCGCGGCTGTCCTCTACAATGAGCAGTTCTTC. The chain uses TRBV20-1 and TRBJ2-1; no firm D call. The CDR3 contains 14 residues. V lost 3 bases, J lost 3 bases, and 12 bases lay in between. Germline V gene sequence: CDR1 DFQATT, CDR2 SNEGSKA (reference sequence).

The J gene is TRBJ2-5, the V gene TRBV18; TRBD2 might be the D (7 bases). The CDR3 is made up of 14 amino acids. From germline, CDR1 is KGHSH and CDR2 LQKENI. The V end was cut by 2 bases, the J end by 4 bases, with 11 bases between. The CDR3 DNA is TGTGCCAGCTCACCAACAGGGAGGGGAGAGACCCAGTACTTC. This encodes CASSPTGRGETQYF.

The chain uses TRBV9 and TRBJ2-2; D gene uncertain. The V gene's germline CDR1 is SGDLS and CDR2 YYNGEE. V was trimmed by 1 base and J by 1 base, leaving 8 bases between them. The CDR3 is made up of 15 amino acids. This chain's CDR3 is CASSVKVGNTGELFF. CDR3 sequence (DNA): TGTGCCAGCAGCGTAAAAGTAGGGAACACCGGGGAGCTGTTTTTT.

This clonotype was seen a single time. One end of the junction does not line up with germline, which may come from a read error. This rearrangement joins TRBV7-7 to TRBJ2-1; weak D call: TRBD2 (6 bases). This CDR3 region has 13 residues. CDR1 SSHAT and CDR2 FNYEAQ come from the germline V gene (reference sequence). CDR3: CASSLAEGDEQFF. The CDR3 DNA follows: TGTGCTAGCAGCTTAGCGGAAGGGGATGAGCAGTTCTTC.

The chain joins TRBV20-1 to TRBJ2-7; D perhaps matches TRBD1 (6 bases). Per the germline V gene, CDR1 is DFQATT and CDR2 is SNEGSKA (reference sequence). The V end was cut by 6 bases, the J end by 2 bases, with 17 bases between. The CDR3 is made up of 14 amino acids. CDR3 amino acids: CSAADSSLAYEQYF. For the CDR3, the DNA is TGCAGTGCCGCGGACAGCTCCCTGGCCTACGAGCAGTACTTC.

The J gene is TRBJ1-2, the V gene TRBV20-1; 7 nucleotides line up with TRBD1. Trimming took 1 base from V and 4 from J; bases not matched to a gene: 3. The length of the CDR3 is 13 residues. Germline-derived CDR1 and CDR2 are DFQATT and SNEGSKA (reference sequence). The chain's CDR3 is CSARGTGGYGYTF. As DNA, the CDR3 is TGCAGTGCTAGAGGGACAGGAGGCTATGGCTACACCTTC.

V is TRBV28 and J is TRBJ1-2; 7 bases agree with TRBD1. Germline trimming cut 4 bases from V and 3 bases from J; bases unmatched to any gene: 5. CDR1 is MDHEN, CDR2 SYDVKM, per germline. The CDR3 spans 14 residues. The CDR3 loop is CASSSTGRDYGYTF. CDR3 DNA: TGTGCCAGCAGTTCGACAGGGAGGGACTATGGCTACACCTTC.